The 20 T cell receptor beta chains below were found in one sample sequenced in a study of T cells in women clearing cervical HPV infection. Profiled with immunoSEQ multiplex PCR; TCRdb holds only in-frame clones, not every one. The sample table sets out 40,000 to 60,000 clones. The sequencing sample was made of blood buffy coat. These TCRs come from a woman between 18 and 70 years old with a cervical HPV16 infection that either progressed to CIN3+ or cleared (not recorded which).

On this clone: The DNA ends 3 residues before the CDR3 does, and the rest of the CDR3 is filled in from the germline J gene. V gene TRBV9 combines with J gene TRBJ2-4; 7 nucleotides match TRBD1. V was pared by 4 bases and J by 6 bases, with 7 bases of the junction left unmatched. The CDR3 spans 14 residues. Germline CDR1 is SGDLS and CDR2 is YYNGEE. The CDR3 loop is CASSPRQGPNIQYF. The CDR3 DNA, read in part, is TGTGCCAGCAGCCCCCGACAGGGTCCAAACATT.

About this clone: The CDR3 end is not reached by the read, which stops 3 residues before it; the germline J gene fills it in. The chain carries TRBV6-1 and TRBJ2-7, with TRBD1 identical over 7 bases. The germline V gene has CDR1 MNHNS and CDR2 SASEGT. The CDR3 length is 13 residues. The V and J ends lost 4 bases and 2 bases, in that order; junction bases with no gene match: 2. This CDR3 is CASSGDRTYEQYF. The DNA read from the CDR3 is TGTGCCAGCAGTGGGGACAGAACCTACGAG.

Comments on this clone: Read data end 3 residues before the CDR3 end; the end is taken from the germline J gene. The chain has TRBV10-2 and TRBJ2-3; 7 nucleotides agree with TRBD1. Germline values: CDR1 WSHSY, CDR2 SAAADI. The CDR3 is 17 amino acids. Incomplete CDR3 DNA: TGCGCCAGCAGTGACCCCTGGACAGGACGAGGCTCTTCGCCG. This sequence encodes CASSDPWTGRGSSP. The whole CDR3 protein is CASSDPWTGRGSSPQYF.

Remarks on this clone: The read comes to an end 3 residues before the CDR3 does, leaving the germline J gene to fill in the end. The V and J genes are TRBV30 and TRBJ2-2, with 9 positions matching TRBD2. CDR1 is GTSNPN, CDR2 SVGIG, per germline (reference sequence). This CDR3 has 15 residues. The ends lost 4 bases at V and 7 bases at J; junction bases unmatched: 10. The CDR3 loop reads CAWTSGTSRLGELFF. The sequenced CDR3 bases are TGTGCCTGGACCTCCGGGACTAGCCGGCTCGGGGAG.

A word on this clone: The CDR3 end falls 3 residues outside the read, so it is completed with the germline J gene. The genes are TRBV5-4 and TRBJ2-7; 8 bases map to TRBD2. The trim removed 4 bases at V and 0 bases at J, leaving 6 bases unmatched. Germline V gives CDR1 SGHNT, CDR2 YYREEE (reference sequence). The CDR3 contains 15 residues. CDR3 DNA (partial): TGTGCCAGCAGCCCATCGGGGGGGCGCTCCTACGAG. Its translation: CASSPSGGRSYE. The whole CDR3 is CASSPSGGRSYEQYF.

As regards this clone: The read terminates 3 residues before the CDR3 end, so the remaining end is supplied by the germline J gene. The V gene is TRBV28, the J gene TRBJ2-7; 12 bases agree with TRBD1. V shed 5 bases, J shed 5 bases, and the junction held 7 bases outside the gene matches. Germline CDR1 and CDR2: MDHEN and SYDVKM. This CDR3 is built from 15 residues. The CDR3 bases that were read are TGTGCCAGCAGTGCTATGGGACAGGGGGCCCACGAG. Protein sequence: CASSAMGQGAHE. The CDR3 in full is CASSAMGQGAHEQYF.

Points on this clone: The read stops 3 residues short of the end of the CDR3; the missing end is completed from the germline J gene. V usage is TRBV10-3 and J usage is TRBJ2-5; TRBD2 is a possible D gene (6 bases). Germline V lookup: CDR1 ENHRY, CDR2 SYGVKD. CDR3 length: 13 residues. The germline V and J ends were trimmed by 10 bases and 2 bases, with 14 bases remaining between them. The CDR3 DNA, read in part, is TGTGCCACACTACGGGGGTGGCAAGAGACC. Protein product: CATLRGWQET. The full CDR3 sequence reads CATLRGWQETQYF.

Note on this clone: The observed sequence ends 3 residues before the CDR3 terminus, with the missing tail filled in from the germline J gene. V and J are TRBV12-3 or TRBV12-4 and TRBJ2-3; 7 bases map to TRBD1. The CDR3 has 15 residues. The trim removed 4 bases at V and 2 bases at J, leaving 6 bases unmatched. Here the CDR3 reads CASSSRGQNTDTQYF. CDR3 DNA, as far as it was read: TGTGCCAGCAGTTCTAGGGGACAGAACACAGATACG.

Comment on this clone: The missing CDR3 end, 3 residues past where the read stops, is filled in from the germline J gene. The chain recombines TRBV20-1 with TRBJ2-2; 11 bases map to TRBD2. The CDR3 is 18 residues long. V lost 4 bases, J lost 2 bases, and 12 bases stayed unmatched. Germline V gives CDR1 DFQATT, CDR2 SNEGSKA (reference sequence). The CDR3 bases that were read are TGCAGTGCTAAGGACGGGTTTAGCGGGGGGGTCAACACCGGGGAG. This codes for CSAKDGFSGGVNTGE. The whole CDR3 reads CSAKDGFSGGVNTGELFF.

Notes on this clone: The read terminates 3 residues ahead of where the CDR3 ends, so the germline J gene completes it. This chain joins TRBV6-2 or TRBV6-3 and TRBJ1-4; D possibly corresponds to TRBD1 (6 bases). CDR3 length equals 16 residues. The V gene's germline CDR1 is MNHEY and CDR2 SVGEGT. The covered CDR3 bases are TGTGCCAGCAGTTACCCCCAGGGGAACAATAATTCACCA. Residues: CASSYPQGNNNSP. The full CDR3 is CASSYPQGNNNSPLFF.

Notes on this clone: The read ends 3 residues before the CDR3 terminus; that terminus is restored from the germline J gene. The genes are TRBV15 and TRBJ1-1; the match to TRBD1 covers 7 bases. J gave up 1 base and V 3 bases, and 2 bases lay outside the gene matches. Germline V gene data show CDR1 as LNHNV and CDR2 as YYDKDF (reference sequence). The CDR3 has 14 amino acids. The sequenced part of the CDR3 DNA is TGTGCCACCAGCAGTCACAGGGGGAACACTGAA. Translating gives CATSSHRGNTE. The CDR3, in full, reads CATSSHRGNTEAFF.

For this clone: The read is 3 residues too short to cover the CDR3 end, so that end is filled in from the germline J gene. The rearrangement joins TRBV5-6 to TRBJ1-4, with TRBD1 identical over 8 bases. This CDR3 is 14 amino acids long. The J segment lost 8 bases and the V segment lost 6 bases, leaving 9 bases of the junction unmatched. CDR1 and CDR2 from the germline V gene are SGHDT and YYEEEE. Partial CDR3 DNA: TGTGCCAGCATAAGGCAGGGGGCCGAAGAAAAA. Its protein product is CASIRQGAEEK. The full CDR3 protein reads CASIRQGAEEKLFF.

A word on this clone: The read terminates 3 residues before the CDR3 end, so the remaining end is supplied by the germline J gene. The V call is TRBV9, the J call TRBJ1-3; 7 bases match TRBD1. The V and J ends lost 0 bases and 0 bases, in that order; junction bases with no gene match: 9. Germline CDR1 reads SGDLS; CDR2 reads YYNGEE. The CDR3 is 18 residues long. CDR3 sequence: CASSVEKGARGSGNTIYF. The part of the CDR3 DNA that was read is TGTGCCAGCAGCGTAGAGAAGGGGGCGAGGGGCTCTGGAAACACC.

Details on this clone: The CDR3 is cut off 3 residues early in the read; its end comes from the germline J gene. The rearrangement uses TRBV2 and TRBJ2-5; 9 bases fit TRBD1. Germline-derived CDR1 and CDR2 are SNHLY and FYNNEI. This CDR3 has 15 residues. The V segment lost 8 bases and the J segment 2 bases; nucleotides outside the gene matches: 9. The covered CDR3 bases are TGTGCCAGCGAGGGGGACAGGGAACGACAAGAGACC. Amino acids: CASEGDRERQET. The complete CDR3 reads CASEGDRERQETQYF.

Regarding this clone: The read stops 3 residues short of the end of the CDR3; the missing end is completed from the germline J gene. This sequence joins TRBV18 and TRBJ2-3, with D perhaps TRBD2 (5 bases). The CDR3 covers 15 residues. Germline CDR1 is KGHSH and CDR2 is LQKENI. The CDR3 bases that were read are TGTGCCAGCTCCCTAGAAACCCGGACCCCGGGGACG. Amino acid sequence: CASSLETRTPGT. The whole CDR3 sequence reads CASSLETRTPGTQYF. Together with reference TRBV18 and TRBJ2-3, the CDR3 gives the full variable domain: NAGVMQNPRHLVRRRGQEARLRCSPMKGHSHVYWYRQLPEEGLKFMVYLQKENIIDESGMPKERFSAEFPKEGPSILRIQQVVRGDSAAYFCASSLETRTPGTQYFGPGTRLTVL.

To note about this clone: The sequenced fragment ends 3 residues before the CDR3 boundary, so the rest is inferred from the germline J gene. The identical CDR3 is also encoded by other nucleotide sequences in the sample. The V call is TRBV2, the J call TRBJ1-6; a possible D gene is TRBD1 (6 bases). Per the germline V gene, CDR1 is SNHLY and CDR2 is FYNNEI. The CDR3 length is 15 residues. Trimming cost V 6 bases and J 5 bases, with 14 bases left between them. Here the CDR3 reads CASSRGHSNNSPLHF. The DNA read from the CDR3 is TGTGCCAGCAGCCGGGGACACTCAAATAATTCACCC.

As to this clone: The CDR3 extends 3 residues past the end of the read, so its final part is completed from the germline J gene. The chain joins TRBV29-1 to TRBJ1-4; no clear D gene. Trimming removed 4 bases from V and 0 bases from J, with 9 bases in between. CDR1 is SQVTM, CDR2 ANQGSEA, per germline. The CDR3 loop spans 14 amino acids. CDR3 sequence reads: CSVAQIATNEKLFF. Incomplete CDR3 DNA: TGCAGCGTTGCACAAATTGCAACTAATGAAAAA.

In the case of this clone: Sequencing ends 3 residues short of the CDR3 end; the germline J gene provides the rest. The V and J genes are TRBV7-9 and TRBJ1-6; perhaps TRBD1 as D (5 bases). There are 13 residues in the CDR3. In germline, CDR1 is SEHNR, CDR2 FQNEAQ (reference sequence). Deletions cut 0 bases from V and 11 bases from J, with 8 bases between. CDR3 protein: CASSLARGAPLHF. The covered CDR3 bases are TGTGCCAGCAGCTTAGCGCGGGGGGCACCC.

About this clone: The CDR3 goes on 3 residues after the read ends, and that part is filled in from the germline J gene. V usage is TRBV5-4 and J usage is TRBJ1-6; 11 positions agree with TRBD1. Germline assignment: CDR1 SGHNT and CDR2 YYREEE (reference sequence). The CDR3 consists of 15 residues. V trimming: 3 bases; J trimming: 9 bases; junction bases outside the gene matches: 5. CDR3 region: CASSSGDRGSSPLHF. The CDR3 DNA, read in part, is TGTGCCAGCAGCTCGGGGGACAGGGGGTCTTCACCC.

Notes on this clone: The CDR3 end lies 3 residues beyond the end of the read and is filled in from the germline J gene. V usage is TRBV19 and J usage is TRBJ1-1, with 7 bases that match TRBD1. From germline, CDR1 is LNHDA and CDR2 SQIVND (reference sequence). Trimming removed 7 bases from V and 3 bases from J; junction bases left unmatched: 5. CDR3 length: 13 amino acids. CDR3 protein: CASTWDSYTEAFF. CDR3 bases read: TGTGCCAGTACCTGGGACAGCTACACTGAA.